The entry below describes one TCR beta chain. This clonotype came up a few times. Its antigen remains undetermined. No much larger clone is present one base from it, and per-base qualities are unavailable. The data stem from a study of T-cell reconstitution after alpha-beta-depleted transplantation in children (dated by TCRdb to the mid-2010s). With respect to the entire study: T-cell immune reconstitution after TCRalphabeta/CD19-depleted allogeneic hematopoietic cell transplantation in children was quantitatively tracked in the study by means of TCR repertoire profiling. Here is what the overall study found, with its caveats: The apparently early alphabetaT-cell count recovery about two months after transplant was reportedly dependent on only several hundred rapidly expanded clones derived from non-depleted graft cells. Hyperexpanded clone frequencies declined over subsequent months; after one year, T-cell counts and TCRbeta diversity were mostly attributed to newly produced T cells. In some patients, the high TCRbeta diversity seen at day 60 was put down to recipient T cells and intrathymic progenitors that had survived conditioning.

Between the V and J ends, shortened by 2 bases and 6 bases respectively, the junction contains 20 bases. Taken from the germline V gene (reference sequence), the CDR1 and CDR2 loops are DFQATT and SNEGSKA. Inclusive of the bounding cysteine and phenylalanine, the CDR3 is 16 residues long. The retained sequence is limited to the CDR3, 48 bases, with the frame set at the first base. Per the publication, the treatment or condition label means: allogeneic hematopoietic cell transplantation with graft depleted of TCRalphabeta T cells and CD19 B cells. The children who served as transplant recipients had been given grafts of TCRalphabeta/CD19-depleted allogeneic hematopoietic cells. Library preparation employed PCR. TCRdb lists the instrument as Illumina HiSeq 2500. TCR libraries were prepared with molecular barcoding, using unique molecular identifiers to normalize TCRbeta repertoire quantification. TCRdb applied fastp at Q25 and MiXCR to the public reads, then kept only in-frame beta chains. Each entry merges the rows of one CDR3 protein and shows their most common DNA and genes. This sample gives roughly 570,000 distinct CDR3 sequences in total; 25% to 30% of them show up just once. Around a third of the sample is held by the ten biggest clonotypes.

The chain links TRBV20-1 with TRBJ2-1; the D region may be TRBD1 or TRBD2, each matching 5 bases equally. The sequence derives from a boy less than two years old with Wiskott-Aldrich syndrome, due to receive a stem cell transplant. Sequencing used PBMCs, obtained before TCRalphabeta/CD19-depleted stem cell transplant. Here is the DNA: TGCAGTGCTAGATCATTCGGGACGGACGCAGCCAATGAGCAGTTCTTC. Translated, this gives CSARSFGTDAANEQFF.